Here is one T cell receptor (beta chain) with its context. Its antigen remains unidentified. This CDR3 is also generated by other DNA sequences in the sample. These data are taken from a study of OX40 agonist ivuxolimab in advanced cancers. Broader study findings: The antigens recognized by the expanded peripheral T cells, that is their antigen specificity, were not determined.

The assay was immunoSEQ multiplex PCR, and TCRdb's table has in-frame clones only and misses some. This table has around 35,000 clones, 86% appearing once. The TCR was taken from an adult with an advanced solid tumor such as melanoma, head and neck, liver or kidney cancer. The sequencing used CD4+ or CD8+ T cells sorted from blood, collected in a trial of the OX40 agonist ivuxolimab.

The CDR3 spells CAWAPRQYYNEQFF. The DNA for the CDR3 is TGTGCCTGGGCACCGAGGCAGTACTACAATGAGCAGTTCTTC. V and J are TRBV30 and TRBJ2-1; D unclear. The CDR3 spans 14 residues. Germline values: CDR1 GTSNPN, CDR2 SVGIG (reference sequence). The V end was cut by 5 bases, the J end by 3 bases, with 14 bases between.